Each of the 24 T cell receptor beta chains below was sequenced from the same sample in a study of yellow fever vaccine responses in identical twins. One entry per CDR3 protein, called by TCRdb with MiXCR from the RT-PCR reads. The sample lists about 18,000 distinct CDR3 sequences, 61% occurring once. The material was T cells from blood (PBMCs), unsorted or a sorted subset (not recorded which), obtained before or after yellow fever vaccination (not recorded which). The source of these receptors is a woman between 18 and 29 years old who received the yellow fever vaccine.

V is TRBV2 and J is TRBJ1-1, with 10 bases that match TRBD1. J gave up 5 bases and V 3 bases, and 12 bases lay outside the gene matches. The CDR3 contains 17 residues. Per germline, CDR1 SNHLY and CDR2 FYNNEI. In DNA form, the CDR3 reads TGTGCCAGCAGTGAGATAGTAGTTAGGACAGGGGGAACTGAAGCTTTCTTT. Residues: CASSEIVVRTGGTEAFF.

The chain uses TRBV14 and TRBJ2-4; TRBD1 agrees at 7 bases. Trimming cost V 4 bases and J 4 bases; bases outside gene matches: 1. The germline CDR1 and CDR2 sequences are SGHDN and FVKESK. The CDR3 consists of 13 residues. This chain's CDR3 is CASSPGQKNIQYF. The CDR3 bases are TGTGCCAGCAGCCCGGGACAGAAAAACATTCAGTACTTC.

The chain combines TRBV19 with TRBJ2-5; weak D call: TRBD2 (6 bases). Germline values: CDR1 LNHDA, CDR2 SQIVND (reference sequence). The CDR3 extends over 13 amino acids. V was clipped by 5 bases and J by 5 bases, with 12 bases between them. The CDR3 reads CASSGGARETQYF. CDR3 coding DNA: TGTGCCAGTAGTGGCGGGGCCAGGGAGACCCAGTACTTC.

The rearrangement uses TRBV6-5 and TRBJ1-5; D possibly corresponds to TRBD1 (5 bases). This CDR3 has 13 amino acids. Germline CDR1 and CDR2: MNHEY and SVGAGI. V was cut by 2 bases and J by 6 bases, with 8 bases left in between. The CDR3 region is CASSYDSRQPQHF. Written as DNA, the CDR3 is TGTGCCAGCAGTTACGACAGCCGTCAGCCCCAGCATTTT.

The chain is built from TRBV4-1 and TRBJ2-3, with D possibly being TRBD2 (5 bases). The CDR3 covers 14 residues. CDR1 and CDR2 from the germline V gene are MGHRA and YSYEKL. Trimming removed 3 bases at V and 2 bases at J, with 9 bases between. The chain's CDR3 is CASSQVRDTDTQYF. The CDR3 bases are TGCGCCAGCAGCCAGGTACGGGACACAGATACGCAGTATTTT.

This clonotype was observed a handful of times. The chain joins TRBV7-9 to TRBJ2-7, with D possibly matching TRBD1 (6 bases). Trimming took off 5 bases at V and 3 bases at J, with 17 bases between the two ends. The germline gives CDR1 SEHNR, CDR2 FQNEAQ (reference sequence). The CDR3 contains 15 residues. CDR3 nucleotide sequence: TGTGCCAGCAGCCCCTGGACAGTGAACCACTACGAGCAGTACTTC. It is translated as CASSPWTVNHYEQYF.

The gene calls are TRBV28 and TRBJ2-1, with a possible D match to TRBD2 (7 bases). The V end was cut by 10 bases, the J end by 0 bases, with 13 bases between. CDR1 and CDR2 (germline): MDHEN, SYDVKM. The CDR3 is 14 amino acids. The CDR3 DNA follows: TGTGCCACCCCCGCGGGGGCCTCCTACAATGAGCAGTTCTTC. Amino acids: CATPAGASYNEQFF.

The chain carries TRBV12-3 or TRBV12-4 and TRBJ1-2; D is perhaps TRBD1 (5 bases). V gave up 4 bases and J gave up 4 bases, with 10 bases separating them. The length of the CDR3 is 13 residues. The CDR3 reads CASSSGSPYGYTF. The CDR3 DNA follows: TGTGCCAGCAGTTCAGGGAGTCCCTATGGCTACACCTTC.

The chain uses TRBV7-9 and TRBJ2-5, with D maybe TRBD1 (5 bases). V was cut by 0 bases and J by 2 bases, with 7 bases left in between. The V gene's germline CDR1 is SEHNR and CDR2 FQNEAQ (reference sequence). The CDR3 is made up of 14 amino acids. The CDR3 nucleotides are TGTGCCAGCAGCTTAGCGGGGCATCAAGAGACCCAGTACTTC. Its protein is CASSLAGHQETQYF. The variable domain in full, with the rest retrieved from reference TRBV7-9 and TRBJ2-5, is DTGVSQNPRHKITKRGQNVTFRCDPISEHNRLYWYRQTLGQGPEFLTYFQNEAQLEKSRLLSDRFSAERPKGSFSTLEIQRTEQGDSAMYLCASSLAGHQETQYFGPGTRLLVL.

This chain links TRBV19 with TRBJ1-1; 8 nucleotides match TRBD1. Germline V lookup: CDR1 LNHDA, CDR2 SQIVND (reference sequence). V was pared by 6 bases and J by 3 bases, with 3 bases of the junction left unmatched. The CDR3 is made up of 13 amino acids. The CDR3 DNA sequence: TGTGCCAGTAGGGTGGACAGGGACACTGAAGCTTTCTTT. Translation: CASRVDRDTEAFF.

The chain uses TRBV2 and TRBJ2-5; D uncertain. The V gene lost 3 bases and the J gene lost 6 bases, with 11 bases spanning the gap. Germline CDR1 is SNHLY and CDR2 is FYNNEI. The CDR3 consists of 13 residues. CDR3 coding DNA: TGTGCCAGCAGTGATGACACGCGAAAGACCCAGTACTTC. Encoded protein: CASSDDTRKTQYF.

The J gene is TRBJ2-1, the V gene TRBV2; possible D gene TRBD2, 6 bases. The CDR3 has 15 amino acids. V shed 6 bases and J shed 6 bases, with 18 bases lying between them. CDR1 is SNHLY and CDR2 is FYNNEI in the germline V gene. The CDR3 reads CASRVADYSINEQFF. CDR3 coding DNA: TGTGCCAGCAGGGTAGCGGACTATTCCATCAATGAGCAGTTCTTC.

V gene TRBV7-6 combines with J gene TRBJ1-1; D is uncertain. Germline values: CDR1 SGHVS, CDR2 FNYEAQ. CDR3 length: 14 amino acids. V dropped 1 base and J dropped 1 base, with 7 bases sitting between them. This CDR3 reads CASSLGPRNTEAFF. The CDR3, as DNA: TGTGCCAGCAGCTTAGGCCCCCGGAACACTGAAGCTTTCTTT.

The V gene is TRBV4-1, the J gene TRBJ1-2; 8 bases line up with TRBD1. J lost 8 bases, V lost 2 bases, and 10 bases had no gene match. The CDR3 is 15 amino acids. Germline CDR1 is MGHRA and CDR2 is YSYEKL. Here the CDR3 reads CASSQKTDRAGGYTF. The CDR3 DNA reads as TGCGCCAGCAGCCAAAAAACGGACAGGGCGGGCGGCTACACCTTC.

J is TRBJ1-1 and V is TRBV7-9; TRBD1 matches at 9 bases. This CDR3 spans 15 amino acids. With 5 bases clipped from V and 3 bases from J, the junction kept 7 bases outside the gene matches. Germline loops: CDR1 SEHNR, CDR2 FQNEAQ (reference sequence). The CDR3 nucleotides read TGTGCCAGCAGCGGTCACAGGGGGCAGGACACTGAAGCTTTCTTT. Its protein product is CASSGHRGQDTEAFF.

This chain connects TRBV20-1 to TRBJ1-1; D ambiguous. This CDR3 is built from 12 residues. The germline gives CDR1 DFQATT, CDR2 SNEGSKA (reference sequence). Trimming removed 3 bases from V and 5 bases from J, with 10 bases in between. The CDR3 nucleotides are TGCAGTGCTAGGAAGGGTGGGACTGAAGCTTTCTTT. It translates to CSARKGGTEAFF.

The chain carries TRBV13 and TRBJ2-1, with TRBD2 matching 7 bases. Per the germline V gene, CDR1 is PRHDT and CDR2 is FYEKMQ (reference sequence). J lost 3 bases, V lost 7 bases, and 6 bases had no gene match. The CDR3 has 14 amino acids. CDR3 amino acids: CASMGGTFYNEQFF. CDR3 nucleotides: TGTGCCAGCATGGGGGGGACGTTCTACAATGAGCAGTTCTTC. The whole variable domain, remainder taken from reference TRBV13 and TRBJ2-1, is AAGVIQSPRHLIKEKRETATLKCYPIPRHDTVYWYQQGPGQDPQFLISFYEKMQSDKGSIPDRFSAQQFSDYHSELNMSSLELGDSALYFCASMGGTFYNEQFFGPGTRLTVL.

The chain employs TRBV11-1 and TRBJ2-3; D is perhaps TRBD2 (5 bases). V lost 1 base and J 1 base, leaving 6 bases between the germline ends. The germline CDR1 and CDR2 sequences are SGHAT and FQDESV (reference sequence). The CDR3 has 14 amino acids. The CDR3 DNA reads TGTGCCAGCAGCTTAGACGGGGGCACAGATACGCAGTATTTT. Its protein is CASSLDGGTDTQYF.

V usage is TRBV19 and J usage is TRBJ1-1; no clear D. The CDR3 contains 14 residues. Trimming shortened V by 7 bases and J by 6 bases, and 18 bases separated the two germline ends. Germline assignment: CDR1 LNHDA and CDR2 SQIVND (reference sequence). The CDR3 is CASKVESNRPEAFF. The CDR3 nucleotides are TGTGCCAGTAAGGTAGAGTCCAACCGACCTGAAGCTTTCTTT.

The chain joins TRBV5-1 to TRBJ2-5; tentatively, D is TRBD2 (5 bases). There are 13 residues in the CDR3. CDR1 is SGHRS and CDR2 is YFSETQ in the germline V gene. V lost 5 bases and J 2 bases, leaving 10 bases between the germline ends. CDR3 region: CASRPPGQETQYF. In DNA form, the CDR3 reads TGCGCCAGCAGACCCCCGGGACAAGAGACCCAGTACTTC.

CDR3 residues: CASSLAETQYF. In DNA form, the CDR3 reads TGTGCCAGCAGCTTGGCAGAGACCCAGTACTTC. J is TRBJ2-5 and V is TRBV5-5; D ambiguous. This CDR3 contains 11 residues. The germline V and J ends were trimmed by 0 bases and 4 bases, with 1 base remaining between them. The germline V gene encodes CDR1 SGHKS and CDR2 YYEKEE (reference sequence). Complete variable domain (other parts from reference TRBV5-5 and TRBJ2-5): DAGVTQSPTHLIKTRGQQVTLRCSPISGHKSVSWYQQVLGQGPQFIFQYYEKEERGRGNFPDRFSARQFPNYSSELNVNALLLGDSALYLCASSLAETQYFGPGTRLLVL.

The chain joins TRBV7-3 to TRBJ1-4, with D uncertain. The V and J ends lost 1 base and 0 bases respectively, with 15 bases between them. This CDR3 has 18 amino acids. Germline CDR1 is SGHTA and CDR2 is FQGTGA. The CDR3 loop is CASSLNDPGSATNEKLFF. The CDR3, as DNA: TGTGCCAGCAGCTTAAACGATCCGGGATCTGCAACTAATGAAAAACTGTTTTTT.

This clonotype was seen a single time. The chain uses TRBV15 and TRBJ1-2, with a weak D call TRBD1 (5 bases). This CDR3 has 12 amino acids. Between the trimmed V and J ends, which lost 8 bases and 4 bases, there was a span of 11 bases. CDR1 is LNHNV, CDR2 YYDKDF, per germline (reference sequence). CDR3 residues: CATGDSTYGYTF. In DNA, the CDR3 is TGTGCCACCGGCGACAGCACCTATGGCTACACCTTC.

The chain combines TRBV5-1 with TRBJ2-2; D perhaps matches TRBD2 (5 bases). Germline CDR1 reads SGHRS; CDR2 reads YFSETQ. V was cut by 3 bases and J by 2 bases, with 8 bases left in between. The CDR3 spans 14 residues. For the CDR3, the DNA is TGCGCCAGCAGCTCGGGGTCTAACACCGGGGAGCTGTTTTTT. Encoded protein: CASSSGSNTGELFF.